This entry lists 26 T cell receptor beta chains sequenced from one sample in a study of human T cells and chemical hapten exposure. One entry per CDR3 protein results from TCRdb running MiXCR on the RACE reads. Among about 80,000 distinct CDR3 sequences listed, around 9.3% were seen once. Documented time point: healthy volunteer bleed at 6 weeks. Whole blood that had not been fractionated was the source of extracted total RNA. Sequences were obtained from whole blood. These receptors were taken from a female donor in good health. Some clones in this sample may be carry-over from other donors' samples.

This clonotype was counted at least ten times. This chain uses TRBV20-1 with TRBJ1-6; D is possibly TRBD1 (5 bases). The V end was cut by 0 bases, the J end by 11 bases, with 17 bases between. In germline, CDR1 is DFQATT, CDR2 SNEGSKA (reference sequence). The length of the CDR3 is 15 residues. The CDR3 loop is CSARDYRGDLPPLHF. The DNA for the CDR3 is TGCAGTGCTAGAGATTATCGGGGGGATTTGCCACCCCTCCACTTT.

The sample holds many counts of this clonotype. The gene calls are TRBV5-1 and TRBJ2-1; D ambiguous. Trimming stripped 1 base from V and 5 bases from J, with 10 bases between. The CDR3 is 14 amino acids. CDR1 and CDR2 (germline): SGHRS, YFSETQ. The CDR3 coding sequence is TGCGCCAGCAGCTTGTACAGCTTACACAATGAGCAGTTCTTC. Protein sequence: CASSLYSLHNEQFF.

The rearrangement links TRBV12-3 or TRBV12-4 to TRBJ1-1; TRBD1 aligns across 10 bases. The CDR3 consists of 17 residues. The junction had 14 bases not matched to a gene; V was cut back by 5 bases and J by 5 bases. CDR3 nucleotides: TGTGCCAGCAGTCTTCTCTGGGACAGGGGTGAAGGGACTGAAGCTTTCTTT. It specifies CASSLLWDRGEGTEAFF.

The gene calls are TRBV20-1 and TRBJ1-2; 8 bases line up with TRBD1. The CDR3 runs 13 residues. CDR1 and CDR2 from the germline V gene are DFQATT and SNEGSKA (reference sequence). V lost 6 bases, J lost 4 bases, and 7 bases stayed unmatched. The CDR3 here is CSATRTGTYGYTF. The DNA for the CDR3 is TGCAGTGCAACCCGGACAGGGACCTATGGCTACACCTTC.

This clonotype has a handful of counts. The V gene is TRBV12-3 or TRBV12-4, the J gene TRBJ2-3; TRBD2 is a possible D gene (6 bases). This CDR3 contains 15 residues. With 1 base removed from V and 0 bases from J, the gap between germline ends came to 8 bases. As DNA, the CDR3 is TGTGCCAGCAGTTTAGGCGGGATTAGCACAGATACGCAGTATTTT. This translates into CASSLGGISTDTQYF.

The chain couples TRBV10-3 to TRBJ1-1; a weak D match, TRBD1 (6 bases). Trimming cost V 8 bases and J 0 bases, with 13 bases left between them. The length of the CDR3 is 14 residues. Germline CDR1 and CDR2: ENHRY and SYGVKD. The CDR3 sequence: CAIAGGGMNTEAFF. Written as DNA, the CDR3 is TGTGCCATCGCCGGCGGGGGCATGAACACTGAAGCTTTCTTT.

This clonotype showed up just a few times. The J gene is TRBJ2-4, the V gene TRBV2; D might be TRBD2 (6 bases). The CDR3 totals 15 residues. Trimming cost V 7 bases and J 1 base, with 14 bases left between them. CDR1 and CDR2 from the germline V gene are SNHLY and FYNNEI. CDR3 coding DNA: TGTGCCAGCATCGGGACTCGGGGGGCCAAAAACATTCAGTACTTC. Amino acid sequence: CASIGTRGAKNIQYF.

This chain links TRBV5-1 with TRBJ1-4, with D possibly matching TRBD1 (5 bases). CDR3 length: 13 amino acids. CDR1 and CDR2 (germline): SGHRS, YFSETQ. V was cut by 4 bases and J by 7 bases, with 11 bases left in between. CDR3 sequence: CASSSIRGEKLFF. The CDR3 DNA reads TGCGCCAGCAGCAGTATAAGGGGTGAAAAACTGTTTTTT.

The chain joins TRBV29-1 to TRBJ1-1; the D is unclear. The germline V gene has CDR1 SQVTM and CDR2 ANQGSEA. The V end was cut by 5 bases, the J end by 1 base, with 8 bases between. The CDR3 is made up of 12 amino acids. DNA of the CDR3: TGCAGCGTTCTCCGTTCGAACACTGAAGCTTTCTTT. This sequence encodes CSVLRSNTEAFF. The full variable domain, with the rest looked up from reference TRBV29-1 and TRBJ1-1, is SAVISQKPSRDICQRGTSLTIQCQVDSQVTMMFWYRQQPGQSLTLIATANQGSEATYESGFVIDKFPISRPNLTFSTLTVSNMSPEDSSIYLCSVLRSNTEAFFGQGTRLTVV.

The V call is TRBV20-1, the J call TRBJ1-2, with 8 positions matching TRBD1. The germline CDR1 and CDR2 sequences are DFQATT and SNEGSKA (reference sequence). The CDR3 extends over 15 amino acids. V lost 5 bases and J lost 3; bases outside the gene matches: 11. The CDR3 sequence is CSAPRPKTGDYGYTF. The CDR3 coding sequence is TGCAGTGCTCCAAGGCCCAAGACAGGGGACTATGGCTACACCTTC.

Only a few counts were recorded for this clonotype. The chain has TRBV5-5 and TRBJ1-2; 7 bases are a match to TRBD1. The germline gives CDR1 SGHKS, CDR2 YYEKEE (reference sequence). The CDR3 length is 14 residues. V trimming: 1 base; J trimming: 4 bases; junction bases outside the gene matches: 4. The chain's CDR3 is CASSLSGGPYGYTF. As DNA, the CDR3 is TGTGCCAGCAGCTTGTCAGGGGGTCCCTATGGCTACACCTTC.

The J gene is TRBJ1-1, the V gene TRBV18; D uncertain. Germline V lookup: CDR1 KGHSH, CDR2 LQKENI. CDR3 length: 15 amino acids. V was shortened by 2 bases and J by 7 bases, with 17 bases between the two germline ends. The CDR3 region has the DNA TGTGCCAGCTCACCATTTAGGGATTTGGGGAGTGAAGCTTTCTTT. Translated: CASSPFRDLGSEAFF.

The chain carries TRBV7-9 and TRBJ2-7, with TRBD1 identical over 9 bases. Trimming cost V 3 bases and J 3 bases; bases outside gene matches: 15. This CDR3 is built from 18 residues. Germline CDR1 and CDR2: SEHNR and FQNEAQ (reference sequence). Written as DNA, the CDR3 is TGTGCCAGCAGCTTTGGTACAGGGGGCTTAAGGTTTAACTACGAGCAGTACTTC. Amino acid sequence: CASSFGTGGLRFNYEQYF.

This clonotype came up a few times. The chain employs TRBV21-1 and TRBJ1-4; TRBD1 was called by the table and not checked on the DNA. TRBV21-1 is reported as a pseudogene. This CDR3 contains 17 residues. The CDR3 region is CASSKSHPGQLNEKLFF. The CDR3 coding sequence is TGTGCCAGCAGCAAAAGCCACCCGGGACAGCTTAATGAAAAACTGTTTTTT.

Worth noting for this clonotype: A read error may be the cause here, since a much bigger clone is one base away. The chain carries TRBV10-3 and TRBJ2-7; TRBD1 is a possible D gene (6 bases). Germline V gene sequence: CDR1 ENHRY, CDR2 SYGVKD. The CDR3 extends over 14 amino acids. This chain's CDR3 is CAICESGTQNEQYF. In DNA form, the CDR3 reads TGTGCCATCTGTGAGTCGGGGACACAAAACGAGCAGTACTTC.

The CDR3 is CASSQVMNTEAFF. CDR3 nucleotides: TGTGCCAGCAGCCAAGTTATGAACACTGAAGCTTTCTTT. This chain connects TRBV3-1 to TRBJ1-1, with D uncertain. Germline CDR1 reads LGHDT; CDR2 reads YNNKEL (reference sequence). The CDR3 has 13 amino acids. Trimming pared 1 base from V and 0 bases from J, leaving 3 bases between.

The sample holds a few counts of this clonotype. The chain combines TRBV12-3 or TRBV12-4 with TRBJ2-7, with 9 bases aligning to TRBD1. This CDR3 has 14 residues. J lost 7 bases, V lost 6 bases, and 10 bases had no gene match. The CDR3 region has the DNA TGTGCCAGCAGACCTTCCGGGACAGGGAATGAGCAGTACTTC. It codes for CASRPSGTGNEQYF.

The rearrangement uses TRBV7-8 and TRBJ2-5; possible D gene TRBD2, 6 bases. The CDR3 totals 14 residues. The germline V gene has CDR1 SGHVS and CDR2 FQNEAQ. Trimming pared 1 base from V and 4 bases from J, leaving 10 bases between. CDR3 loop: CASSLGGVAETQYF. The CDR3 DNA reads as TGTGCCAGCAGCTTAGGCGGGGTGGCAGAGACCCAGTACTTC.

This clonotype appeared many times. The chain recombines TRBV6-4 with TRBJ2-3; no reliable D call. Germline V gives CDR1 MRHNA, CDR2 SNTAGT. Trimming pared 0 bases from V and 3 bases from J, leaving 7 bases between. The CDR3 loop spans 14 amino acids. The CDR3 loop is CASSDSPETDTQYF. CDR3 bases: TGTGCCAGCAGTGACTCGCCGGAGACAGATACGCAGTATTTT.

The chain couples TRBV29-1 to TRBJ2-2, with D possibly TRBD2 on 6 matching bases. Germline CDR1 SQVTM, CDR2 ANQGSEA. V shed 6 bases and J shed 5 bases, with 13 bases lying between them. This CDR3 is built from 13 residues. Here the CDR3 reads CSVGGSRTGELFF. CDR3 DNA sequence: TGCAGCGTGGGGGGATCGAGGACCGGGGAGCTGTTTTTT.

V usage is TRBV6-2 or TRBV6-3 and J usage is TRBJ1-3; maybe TRBD1 (6 bases). CDR1 and CDR2 (germline): MNHEY, SVGEGT. V was trimmed by 6 bases and J by 4 bases, leaving 22 bases between them. The CDR3 extends over 17 amino acids. CDR3 DNA: TGTGCCAGCAGACTCCCTACTACCAGGGGCGAAGGAAACACCATATATTTT. It translates to CASRLPTTRGEGNTIYF.

V and J are TRBV20-1 and TRBJ1-1, with D hard to call. Between the trimmed V and J ends, which lost 6 bases and 7 bases, there was a span of 12 bases. The CDR3 has 11 residues. CDR1 and CDR2 (germline): DFQATT, SNEGSKA (reference sequence). The CDR3 sequence is CSALRDFEAFF. For the CDR3, the DNA is TGCAGTGCCCTTCGGGATTTTGAAGCTTTCTTT.

In this sample, this clonotype turned up a few times. The chain uses TRBV12-5 and TRBJ1-6, with D perhaps matching TRBD1 (6 bases). The germline V gene has CDR1 LGHNT and CDR2 FRNRAP. The length of the CDR3 is 14 residues. Trimming shortened V by 1 base and J by 8 bases, and 9 bases separated the two germline ends. The CDR3 region is CASGLGAGDSPLHF. Written as DNA, the CDR3 is TGTGCTAGTGGTTTGGGAGCAGGGGATTCACCCCTCCACTTT.

This clonotype was seen only a few times. This rearrangement joins TRBV20-1 to TRBJ2-5, with D possibly TRBD1 on 5 matching bases. The length of the CDR3 is 14 residues. V dropped 3 bases and J dropped 0 bases, with 11 bases sitting between them. The germline gives CDR1 DFQATT, CDR2 SNEGSKA (reference sequence). The chain's CDR3 is CSARARQYQETQYF. In nucleotides, the CDR3 is TGCAGTGCTAGGGCTAGACAGTACCAAGAGACCCAGTACTTC.

The chain recombines TRBV3-1 with TRBJ1-5, with D maybe TRBD1 (5 bases). Per germline, CDR1 LGHDT and CDR2 YNNKEL (reference sequence). The V end was cut by 3 bases, the J end by 3 bases, with 6 bases between. There are 13 residues in the CDR3. The CDR3 protein is CASSQGDNQPQHF. The CDR3 DNA reads TGTGCCAGCAGCCAGGGGGACAATCAGCCCCAGCATTTT.

This clonotype was detected a few times. This chain joins TRBV12-3 or TRBV12-4 and TRBJ2-7, with a tentative D call TRBD2 (5 bases). The CDR3 length is 14 residues. The germline V and J ends were trimmed by 1 base and 4 bases, with 11 bases remaining between them. CDR3 in DNA: TGTGCCAGCAGTTTAGGAGGGCTCGGGTACGAGCAGTACTTC. Residues: CASSLGGLGYEQYF.